The clone carrying this T cell receptor (beta chain) was observed a few times. In TCRdb, the RT-PCR reads were re-called with MiXCR into one record per CDR3 protein. The sample yields more than 550,000 distinct CDR3 sequences, 14% seen once. Material: memory CD4+ T cells from blood. The TCR sequence derives from a female donor in good health, serving as a healthy control.

The CDR3 DNA sequence: TGTGCCAGCAGCCAGCGGACTAGCCAGTACAATGAGCAGTTCTTC. Translated, it gives CASSQRTSQYNEQFF. The V gene is TRBV7-3, the J gene TRBJ2-1; the match to TRBD2 covers 8 bases. V shed 5 bases, J shed 4 bases, and the junction held 7 bases outside the gene matches. This CDR3 contains 15 residues. Germline values: CDR1 SGHTA, CDR2 FQGTGA.